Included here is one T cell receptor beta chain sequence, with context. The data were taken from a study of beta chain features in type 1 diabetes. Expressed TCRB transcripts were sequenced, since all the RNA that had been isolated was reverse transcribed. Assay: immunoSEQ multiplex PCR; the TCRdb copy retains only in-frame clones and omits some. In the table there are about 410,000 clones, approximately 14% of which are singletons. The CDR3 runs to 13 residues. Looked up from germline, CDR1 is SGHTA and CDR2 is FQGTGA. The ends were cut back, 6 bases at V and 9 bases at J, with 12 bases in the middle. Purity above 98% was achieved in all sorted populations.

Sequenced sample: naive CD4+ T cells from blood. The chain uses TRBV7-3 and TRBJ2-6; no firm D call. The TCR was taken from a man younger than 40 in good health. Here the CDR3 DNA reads TGTGCCAGCAGAGCTAGGGTCGGCAACGTCCTGACTTTC. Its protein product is CASRARVGNVLTF.